The clone carrying this T cell receptor beta chain has more than one count but fewer than ten. Its antigen is unknown. TCRdb re-derived calls from the RT-PCR reads in MiXCR, one entry per CDR3 protein. The data hold hundreds of thousands of distinct CDR3 sequences, with roughly 20% observed a single time. This sample is part of a study of response to subunit inactivated influenza vaccine. The study, taken as a whole, reports: Authors suggested few new T cells are recruited by each seasonal influenza vaccination.

The length of the CDR3 is 15 residues. The germline CDR1 and CDR2 sequences are SGHTA and FQGTGA. V trimming: 2 bases; J trimming: 5 bases; junction bases outside the gene matches: 8. J is TRBJ2-7 and V is TRBV7-3, with 8 bases that match TRBD1. The source material was PBMCs from blood, sampled less than 6 days after vaccination. The origin of this receptor is a man aged 50-60 years who received an inactivated influenza vaccine. The CDR3 region is CASSLSGQVPDEQYF. The DNA of the CDR3 is TGTGCCAGCAGCTTATCGGGACAGGTGCCTGACGAGCAGTACTTC.